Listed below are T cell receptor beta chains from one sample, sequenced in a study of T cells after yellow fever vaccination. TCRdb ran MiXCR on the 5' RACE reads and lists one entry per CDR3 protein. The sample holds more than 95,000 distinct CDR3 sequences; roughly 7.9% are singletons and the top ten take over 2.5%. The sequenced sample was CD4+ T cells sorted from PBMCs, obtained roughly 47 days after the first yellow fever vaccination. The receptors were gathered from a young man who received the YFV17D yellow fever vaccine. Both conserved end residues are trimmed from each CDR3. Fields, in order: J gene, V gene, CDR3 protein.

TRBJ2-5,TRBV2,ASNRQEQETQY
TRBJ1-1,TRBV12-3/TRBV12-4,ASSLMLAMNTEAF
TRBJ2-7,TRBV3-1,ACSPDAWVYEQY
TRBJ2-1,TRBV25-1,ASSMRLTPADEQF
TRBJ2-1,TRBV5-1,ASSSGRVSSYNEQF
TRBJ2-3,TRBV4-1,ASSARNGGRADTQY
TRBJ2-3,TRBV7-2,ASSFRYGGDSSTDTQY
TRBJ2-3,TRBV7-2,ASSLAGGGDTQY
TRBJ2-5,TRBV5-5,ASSYYTDPQETQY
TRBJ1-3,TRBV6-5,ASRGDTSGNTIY
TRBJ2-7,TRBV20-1,SALRGPGEQY
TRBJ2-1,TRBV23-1,ASSQNQEKLAYNEQF
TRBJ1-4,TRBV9,ASSIRQGTNEKLF
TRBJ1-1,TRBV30,ASGDAEAF
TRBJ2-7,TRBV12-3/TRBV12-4,ASSPQVISSYEQY
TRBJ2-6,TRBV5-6,ASSLGILGSNVLT
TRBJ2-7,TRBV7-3,ASSPGLAGGTGREQY
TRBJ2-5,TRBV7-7,ASSTFPGTRGSETQY